This T cell receptor (beta chain) was sequenced during a study of blood T cell repertoires in COVID-19. Overall study: T cells, B-cell-depleted T cells, or PBMCs supplied cDNA or gDNA.

Original data processing: The authors estimated nucleated cell counts from reference gene primer amplification. TCRdb keeps only in-frame clones here, not all; method: immunoSEQ multiplex PCR. V and J calls and clone size follow that table, whereas D and trimming were derived from the DNA. This table holds approximately 270,000 clones, 84% found once. The table lists this clone with a few counts. V was clipped by 5 bases and J by 1 base, with 9 bases between them. This CDR3 is built from 13 residues. CDR1 is SGHNT and CDR2 is YYREEE in the germline V gene (reference sequence). The sequencing sample was made of peripheral blood. The source of this sequence is a person aged 70 to 85 with COVID-19, enrolled during active disease. V and J are TRBV5-4 and TRBJ1-1; D may be TRBD1 (6 bases). The CDR3 region has the DNA TGTGCCAGCAGATTACAGGGGAACACTGAAGCTTTCTTT. This encodes CASRLQGNTEAFF. The whole variable domain, remainder taken from reference TRBV5-4 and TRBJ1-1, is ETGVTQSPTHLIKTRGQQVTLRCSSQSGHNTVSWYQQALGQGPQFIFQYYREEENGRGNFPPRFSGLQFPNYSSELNVNALELDDSALYLCASRLQGNTEAFFGQGTRLTVV.